These 32 T cell receptor beta chains were sequenced from one sample in a study of T cell changes during pregnancy in multiple sclerosis. TCRdb's copy holds only in-frame clones and misses some; the assay was immunoSEQ multiplex PCR. Here the sample spans roughly 89,000 clones, approximately 94% being singletons. Here the sequenced sample was peripheral blood, taken in the third trimester of pregnancy. The source is a female donor with multiple sclerosis, enrolled in a pregnancy study.

This clone showed up just once. V is TRBV29-1 and J is TRBJ1-2; 7 nucleotides match TRBD1. This CDR3 has 13 amino acids. Germline lookup yields CDR1 SQVTM and CDR2 ANQGSEA. With 5 bases clipped from V and 2 bases from J, the junction kept 5 bases outside the gene matches. The chain's CDR3 is CSVSLTGNYGYTF. CDR3 nucleotide sequence: TGCAGCGTTTCCCTGACAGGGAACTATGGCTACACCTTC.

The J gene is TRBJ1-5, the V gene TRBV4-1; the D is unclear. Trimming removed 0 bases from V and 0 bases from J, with 12 bases in between. The CDR3 runs 17 residues. Per the germline V gene, CDR1 is MGHRA and CDR2 is YSYEKL. The CDR3 sequence: CASSQEVQTLSNQPQHF. CDR3 coding DNA: TGCGCCAGCAGCCAAGAGGTGCAGACTCTTAGCAATCAGCCCCAGCATTTT.

The chain carries TRBV7-2 and TRBJ2-6; D gene uncertain. CDR1 is SGHTA, CDR2 FQGNSA, per germline. This CDR3 comprises 15 residues. The V end was cut by 5 bases, the J end by 4 bases, with 12 bases between. This CDR3 reads CASSPSRVGANVLTF. CDR3 bases: TGTGCCAGCAGCCCCTCGCGTGTCGGGGCCAACGTCCTGACTTTC.

This chain connects TRBV6-4 to TRBJ1-1; D ambiguous. CDR1 is MRHNA, CDR2 SNTAGT, per germline. The CDR3 spans 11 residues. V shed 3 bases and J shed 10 bases, with 9 bases lying between them. In nucleotides, the CDR3 is TGTGCCAGCAGTGATGGTGGGAGAGCTTTCTTT. Its translation: CASSDGGRAFF.

This chain joins TRBV9 and TRBJ2-3; 8 bases align to TRBD2. This CDR3 has 16 residues. V shed 1 base and J 2 bases; nucleotides not matched to a gene: 6. CDR1 SGDLS and CDR2 YYNGEE come from the germline V gene. CDR3 protein: CASSVRPSGLTDTQYF. Written as DNA, the CDR3 is TGTGCCAGCAGCGTACGTCCTAGCGGGCTCACAGATACGCAGTATTTT.

The rearrangement uses TRBV5-1 and TRBJ2-5; TRBD2 is a possible D gene (6 bases). CDR3 length: 15 residues. CDR1 SGHRS and CDR2 YFSETQ come from the germline V gene. Trimming took 0 bases from V and 2 from J, leaving 11 bases between them. CDR3 in DNA: TGCGCCAGCAGCTTGGAAGGACGGGGGCAAGAGACCCAGTACTTC. This codes for CASSLEGRGQETQYF.

The gene calls are TRBV27 and TRBJ1-2; the D is unclear. Germline CDR1 reads MNHEY; CDR2 reads SMNVEV (reference sequence). Trimming left V 4 bases short and J 8 bases short, with 14 bases between. CDR3 length equals 13 residues. CDR3 region: CASSSTGSWGYTF. The CDR3 DNA follows: TGTGCCAGCAGTTCCACGGGATCGTGGGGCTACACCTTC.

The chain employs TRBV5-1 and TRBJ1-1, with 7 nucleotides matching TRBD1. The germline CDR1 and CDR2 sequences are SGHRS and YFSETQ. The CDR3 consists of 15 residues. The V and J ends lost 4 bases and 3 bases, in that order; junction bases with no gene match: 9. The CDR3 region has the DNA TGCGCCAGCAGCCGTGGGGGGACAGTCTACACTGAAGCTTTCTTT. Protein product: CASSRGGTVYTEAFF.

The chain recombines TRBV4-2 with TRBJ1-1, with 9 bases that match TRBD1. There are 14 residues in the CDR3. Per the germline V gene, CDR1 is LGHNA and CDR2 is YNFKEQ. V lost 5 bases, J lost 4 bases, and 5 bases stayed unmatched. The CDR3 sequence is CASSSDRGSTEAFF. The CDR3 nucleotides read TGTGCCAGCAGCTCTGACAGGGGGTCCACTGAAGCTTTCTTT.

The V gene is TRBV6-4, the J gene TRBJ2-7, with D perhaps TRBD2 (6 bases). The CDR3 sequence is 14 residues long. Germline V CDR1 and CDR2: MRHNA, SNTAGT. V was shortened by 3 bases and J by 0 bases, with 9 bases between the two germline ends. In DNA form, the CDR3 reads TGTGCCAGCAGTGAACGGGAGAGCTCCTACGAGCAGTACTTC. It specifies CASSERESSYEQYF.

The genes are TRBV6-5 and TRBJ1-4; possibly TRBD1 for D (6 bases). CDR3 length equals 14 residues. From germline, CDR1 is MNHEY and CDR2 SVGAGI. The V end lost 2 bases, the J end lost 6 bases, and 10 bases lay between the germline ends. In nucleotides, the CDR3 is TGTGCCAGCAGTTACAAAGGGGGAGATGAAAAACTGTTTTTT. Translation gives CASSYKGGDEKLFF.

J is TRBJ2-7 and V is TRBV27, with D possibly being TRBD2 (5 bases). Germline CDR1 MNHEY, CDR2 SMNVEV (reference sequence). CDR3 length equals 15 residues. Trimming shortened V by 4 bases and J by 5 bases, and 18 bases separated the two germline ends. This CDR3 is CASSSSGLSPNEQYF. CDR3 in DNA: TGTGCCAGCAGTTCCAGCGGTTTATCCCCTAACGAGCAGTACTTC.

In nucleotides, the CDR3 is TGTGCCAGCAGTTCCCTAGCCGCCGAGCAGTACTTC. It codes for CASSSLAAEQYF. This chain links TRBV6-1 with TRBJ2-7; D is possibly TRBD2 (5 bases). The germline V gene has CDR1 MNHNS and CDR2 SASEGT. CDR3 size: 12 residues. The V and J ends lost 5 bases and 6 bases respectively, with 11 bases between them.

The chain links TRBV29-1 to TRBJ2-7, with 9 bases identical to TRBD2. The V and J ends lost 4 bases and 0 bases, in that order; junction bases with no gene match: 4. Germline CDR1 and CDR2: SQVTM and ANQGSEA. This CDR3 has 14 amino acids. CDR3 coding DNA: TGCAGCGTTGGGGTTAGCGGGGGCTCCTACGAGCAGTACTTC. This sequence encodes CSVGVSGGSYEQYF.

CDR3 nucleotides: TGTGCCAGCAGCTTGGCAGGGGGAAGGTATTACGAGCAGTACTTC. It yields the protein CASSLAGGRYYEQYF. The chain employs TRBV5-6 and TRBJ2-7, with TRBD1 matching 7 bases. J lost 4 bases, V lost 0 bases, and 7 bases had no gene match. In germline, CDR1 is SGHDT, CDR2 YYEEEE. This CDR3 region has 15 residues.

This rearrangement joins TRBV19 to TRBJ2-2; unclear D gene. V was pared by 1 base and J by 7 bases, with 4 bases between. Germline V gene lookup returns CDR1 LNHDA and CDR2 SQIVND (reference sequence). This CDR3 has 12 residues. The CDR3 loop is CASSIAGGELFF. The CDR3 nucleotides are TGTGCCAGTAGTATAGCAGGCGGGGAGCTGTTTTTT.

This clone was seen only once. The chain has TRBV6-5 and TRBJ2-5; 7 nucleotides align to TRBD2. Germline V gene data show CDR1 as MNHEY and CDR2 as SVGAGI. The CDR3 contains 16 residues. V shed 0 bases, J shed 0 bases, and the junction held 4 bases outside the gene matches. CDR3 nucleotides: TGTGCCAGCAGTTACTCGGGGCTAGCGGACCAAGAGACCCAGTACTTC. Protein product: CASSYSGLADQETQYF.

The CDR3 loop is CASGGILGPGADTQYF. In nucleotides, the CDR3 is TGTGCCAGTGGGGGCATTCTGGGACCAGGGGCGGATACGCAGTATTTT. The V gene is TRBV19, the J gene TRBJ2-3; maybe TRBD1 (6 bases). Trimming left V 8 bases short and J 6 bases short, with 24 bases between. The CDR3 totals 16 residues. CDR1 and CDR2 from the germline V gene are LNHDA and SQIVND (reference sequence).

The CDR3 region has the DNA TGTGCCAGCAGCTTGGCTGGGCGTTCCTACGAGCAGTACTTC. Protein sequence: CASSLAGRSYEQYF. The chain employs TRBV5-5 and TRBJ2-7, with D uncertain. This CDR3 spans 14 amino acids. V gave up 0 bases and J gave up 1 base, with 8 bases separating them. The germline V gene encodes CDR1 SGHKS and CDR2 YYEKEE (reference sequence).

The chain has TRBV4-3 and TRBJ2-3; D might be TRBD1 (5 bases). V was clipped by 1 base and J by 2 bases, with 10 bases between them. CDR3 length: 15 residues. CDR1 and CDR2 from the germline V gene are LGHNA and YSLEER. The CDR3 region has the DNA TGCGCCAGCAGCCAAGGGGGCAGTGCCACAGATACGCAGTATTTT. It yields the protein CASSQGGSATDTQYF.

This chain uses TRBV30 with TRBJ2-1, with D perhaps TRBD2 (6 bases). With 2 bases removed from V and 5 bases from J, the gap between germline ends came to 10 bases. Germline V gene data show CDR1 as GTSNPN and CDR2 as SVGIG (reference sequence). The CDR3 totals 13 residues. This chain's CDR3 is CAWSRSGDNEQFF. The CDR3 DNA follows: TGTGCCTGGAGTAGGTCGGGAGACAATGAGCAGTTCTTC.

The V gene is TRBV9, the J gene TRBJ2-7; the D gene is possibly TRBD1 (6 bases). This CDR3 comprises 15 residues. V lost 0 bases to trimming and J lost 2 bases, with 12 bases between them. Per the germline V gene, CDR1 is SGDLS and CDR2 is YYNGEE. The CDR3 spells CASSVEPDSTYEQYF. The CDR3 nucleotides are TGTGCCAGCAGCGTAGAGCCGGACAGTACCTACGAGCAGTACTTC.

The rearrangement links TRBV9 to TRBJ2-7; 7 nucleotides agree with TRBD1. Germline CDR1 reads SGDLS; CDR2 reads YYNGEE. CDR3 length: 15 amino acids. V was pared by 0 bases and J by 2 bases, with 5 bases of the junction left unmatched. This CDR3 is CASSVDVGTAYEQYF. In DNA form, the CDR3 reads TGTGCCAGCAGCGTAGATGTAGGGACAGCCTACGAGCAGTACTTC.

The CDR3 here is CASSQDSGRGNEQFF. The CDR3 DNA is TGTGCCAGCAGCCAAGATAGCGGGAGAGGTAATGAGCAGTTCTTC. The J gene is TRBJ2-1, the V gene TRBV4-2, with TRBD2 matching 9 bases. This CDR3 comprises 15 residues. V trimming: 0 bases; J trimming: 7 bases; junction bases outside the gene matches: 4. Germline values: CDR1 LGHNA, CDR2 YNFKEQ.

This clone appeared once. The V gene is TRBV7-9, the J gene TRBJ2-7; 7 positions agree with TRBD1. Germline CDR1 reads SEHNR; CDR2 reads FQNEAQ (reference sequence). The CDR3 has 16 amino acids. The V and J ends lost 4 bases and 0 bases, in that order; junction bases with no gene match: 9. CDR3: CASSSGQPRVSYEQYF. DNA for the CDR3: TGTGCCAGCAGCTCGGGACAGCCACGAGTCTCCTACGAGCAGTACTTC.

The V gene is TRBV7-9, the J gene TRBJ2-7; tentatively, D is TRBD2 (6 bases). The germline V and J ends were trimmed by 5 bases and 2 bases, with 22 bases remaining between them. The germline gives CDR1 SEHNR, CDR2 FQNEAQ (reference sequence). This CDR3 contains 17 residues. The CDR3, as DNA: TGTGCCAGCAGCAGTTCCCTCGCGGGGCTCCCTGCCTACGAGCAGTACTTC. This sequence encodes CASSSSLAGLPAYEQYF.

The rearrangement uses TRBV9 and TRBJ1-4; TRBD1 might be the D (5 bases). Per germline, CDR1 SGDLS and CDR2 YYNGEE. The CDR3 is 14 amino acids. V was shortened by 4 bases and J by 6 bases, with 13 bases between the two germline ends. In nucleotides, the CDR3 is TGTGCCAGCAGCTTCCGTGGGGCGGATGAAAAACTGTTTTTT. Translating it yields CASSFRGADEKLFF. Combining the CDR3 with reference TRBV9 and TRBJ1-4 gives the whole variable domain DSGVTQTPKHLITATGQRVTLRCSPRSGDLSVYWYQQSLDQGLQFLIQYYNGEERAKGNILERFSAQQFPDLHSELNLSSLELGDSALYFCASSFRGADEKLFFGSGTQLSVL.

This chain joins TRBV28 and TRBJ1-1, with D tentatively TRBD1 (5 bases). CDR1 is MDHEN, CDR2 SYDVKM, per germline. Trimming cost V 8 bases and J 0 bases, with 10 bases left between them. There are 13 residues in the CDR3. CDR3 sequence reads: CASRDFMNTEAFF. The DNA of the CDR3 is TGTGCCAGCCGGGACTTCATGAACACTGAAGCTTTCTTT.

This clone was detected once. CDR3 sequence: CASSIAGLEAFF. CDR3 coding DNA: TGTGCCAGTAGTATAGCAGGGCTTGAAGCTTTCTTT. The rearrangement uses TRBV19 and TRBJ1-1; D might be TRBD1 (5 bases). From germline, CDR1 is LNHDA and CDR2 SQIVND (reference sequence). V dropped 1 base and J dropped 7 bases, with 7 bases sitting between them. The CDR3 runs 12 residues.

This clone has just one count. The chain combines TRBV20-1 with TRBJ2-1, with TRBD1 as a possible D gene (6 bases). The CDR3 has 11 residues. CDR1 DFQATT and CDR2 SNEGSKA come from the germline V gene (reference sequence). Trimming took off 6 bases at V and 12 bases at J, with 15 bases between the two ends. CDR3 loop: CSARGERGQFF. CDR3 sequence (DNA): TGCAGTGCCAGGGGTGAGCGCGGGCAGTTCTTC.

The J gene is TRBJ2-3, the V gene TRBV27, with TRBD2 matching 10 bases. V dropped 10 bases and J dropped 10; count of bases not matched to a gene: 14. Germline CDR1 and CDR2: MNHEY and SMNVEV (reference sequence). The CDR3 runs to 14 residues. CDR3 DNA: TGTGCCACCGCCCGTTTGAGCGGGAGGGCCGCGCAGTATTTT. Translating gives CATARLSGRAAQYF.

The chain employs TRBV6-5 and TRBJ2-7; TRBD2 is a possible D gene (7 bases). CDR1 is MNHEY, CDR2 SVGAGI, per germline. This CDR3 has 13 residues. V was cut by 2 bases and J by 3 bases, with 8 bases left in between. CDR3 nucleotides: TGTGCCAGCAGTTACAGGGGGGGCTACGAGCAGTACTTC. Translation: CASSYRGGYEQYF.